This is a list of T cell receptor beta chains from one sample in a study of blood T cell repertoires in COVID-19. TCRdb's copy holds only in-frame clones and misses some; the assay was immunoSEQ multiplex PCR. The sample holds a few hundred thousand clones, roughly 89% seen once. The sequenced material came from PBMCs or T cells enriched from blood (not recorded which). These receptor sequences come from a man younger than 45 who had been exposed to COVID-19. Both conserved end residues are trimmed from each CDR3. A D gene is named only where the DNA matches it firmly.

j_call v_call cdr3_length d_call cdr3_aa
TRBJ1-2 TRBV2 13 TRBD1 ATPRLAGGNYGYT
TRBJ2-7 TRBV11-3 16 TRBD2 ASSLDGPSGGYSYEQY
TRBJ1-6 TRBV5-1 11 . ASSLESDSPLH
TRBJ2-7 TRBV4-1 12 TRBD1 ASSQGGQGNEQY
TRBJ1-5 TRBV10-1 11 . ASSEAGQQPQH
TRBJ2-1 TRBV6-4 9 . ASSEGGEQF
TRBJ2-1 TRBV7-9 10 . ASSWLMGEQF
TRBJ2-7 TRBV29-1 12 . SVASGTASYEQY
TRBJ2-4 TRBV5-4 15 TRBD2 ASSLGGAWGGENIQY
TRBJ2-1 TRBV3-1/TRBV3-2 17 TRBD2 ASSPLSDLLAGSRNEQF
TRBJ1-1 TRBV5-1 11 . ASSGDLNTEAF
TRBJ2-2 TRBV3-1/TRBV3-2 15 . ASSQITGTGNTGELF
TRBJ1-1 TRBV19 12 TRBD1 ASATGGSNTEAF
TRBJ2-7 TRBV4-2 11 TRBD1 ASSRQGAGEQY
TRBJ2-5 TRBV7-8 15 TRBD1 ASSLGAPGTGVETQY
TRBJ2-6 TRBV7-3 15 . ASSPGASRSGANVLT
TRBJ1-6 TRBV12-5 10 . ASGRGDSPLH
TRBJ2-7 TRBV7-9 12 TRBD1 ASSLPGQGYEQY
TRBJ1-1 TRBV7-2 16 . ASSPVGGRGRVNTEAF
TRBJ1-2 TRBV27 14 TRBD1 ASRIRRTGGSYGYT
TRBJ1-5 TRBV13 13 . ASSLGLGGVQPQH
TRBJ2-1 TRBV7-8 14 TRBD2 ASSRPSGGPQNEQF
TRBJ2-3 TRBV10-1 15 TRBD2 ASPRASGGGSTDTQY
TRBJ2-1 TRBV6-1 14 TRBD2 ASSGMTLAGDNEQF